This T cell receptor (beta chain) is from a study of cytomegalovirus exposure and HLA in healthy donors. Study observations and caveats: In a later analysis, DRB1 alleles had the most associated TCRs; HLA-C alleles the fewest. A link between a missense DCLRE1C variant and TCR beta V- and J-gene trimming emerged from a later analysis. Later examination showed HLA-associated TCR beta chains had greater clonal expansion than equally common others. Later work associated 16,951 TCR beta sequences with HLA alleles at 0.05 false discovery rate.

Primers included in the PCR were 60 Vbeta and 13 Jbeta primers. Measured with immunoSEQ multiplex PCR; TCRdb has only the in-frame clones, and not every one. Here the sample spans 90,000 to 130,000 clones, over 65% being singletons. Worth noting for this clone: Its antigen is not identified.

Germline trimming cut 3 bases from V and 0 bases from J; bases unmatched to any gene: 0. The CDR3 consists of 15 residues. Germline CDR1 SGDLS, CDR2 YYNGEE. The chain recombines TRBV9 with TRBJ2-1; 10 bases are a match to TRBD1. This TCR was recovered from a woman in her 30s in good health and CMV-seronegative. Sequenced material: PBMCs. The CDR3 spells CASSGQGASYNEQFF. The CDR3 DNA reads TGTGCCAGCAGCGGACAGGGGGCCTCCTACAATGAGCAGTTCTTC.